The rows below give T cell receptor beta chains drawn from one sample of a study of molecular identifiers for immune sequencing clone quantification. TCRdb re-derived calls from the PCR reads in MiXCR, one entry per CDR3 protein. The repertoire includes nearly 55,000 distinct CDR3 sequences, more than 35% of them detected once, and 3% to 4% sits in the top ten. Sequencing was carried out using naive CD8+ T cells from blood, with Jurkat cell RNA spiked in. Source of these receptors: a human donor in good health. Some libraries in this study had Jurkat cell RNA spiked in. CDR3s include the opening cysteine and the closing phenylalanine or tryptophan. A D gene is named only where the DNA matches it firmly. Rows may omit the clone size; those that give it use once, few, many or a size class.

clone_size,v_call,j_call,d_call,cdr3_length,cdr3_nt,cdr3_aa
-,TRBV4-3,TRBJ2-1,TRBD2,16,TGCGCCAGCAGCCAAGATTGGGCTAGCGGGAGGAATGAGCAGTTCTTC,CASSQDWASGRNEQFF
many,TRBV4-3,TRBJ1-1,-,15,TGCGCCAGCAGCCAAGAAAGCTTGCGGGGCACTGAAGCTTTCTTT,CASSQESLRGTEAFF
many,TRBV28,TRBJ1-5,-,14,TGTGCCAGCAGTTCTATAACCTCCGATCAGCCCCAGCATTTT,CASSSITSDQPQHF
-,TRBV9,TRBJ2-4,TRBD1,16,TGTGCCAGCAGCGTAGGACAGGGAGTCGCCAAAAACATTCAGTACTTC,CASSVGQGVAKNIQYF
few,TRBV4-3,TRBJ2-7,-,14,TGCGCCAGCAGCCAAGTCTTCAGGGCTGCCGAGCAGTACTTC,CASSQVFRAAEQYF
-,TRBV28,TRBJ2-5,-,15,TGTGCCAGCAGTTCCCGCCGGGACTTCCAAGAGACCCAGTACTTC,CASSSRRDFQETQYF
-,TRBV7-9,TRBJ1-2,-,14,TGTGCCAGCAGCTTCAACAAAGGTCCCTATGGCTACACCTTC,CASSFNKGPYGYTF
many,TRBV5-6,TRBJ2-1,TRBD2,16,TGTGCCAGCAGCTTGCCTCTAGCGGGAGAGCAAGGTGAGCAGTTCTTC,CASSLPLAGEQGEQFF
-,TRBV20-1,TRBJ1-1,-,13,TGCAGTGCTCCCCCTCCTATGAACACTGAAGCTATCTTT,CSAPPPMNTEAIF
few,TRBV20-1,TRBJ2-1,TRBD2,11,TGCAGTGTTCTAGCGGACAATGAGCAGTTCTTC,CSVLADNEQFF
-,TRBV6-2/TRBV6-3,TRBJ2-7,TRBD2,13,TGTGCCAGTAGACTAGCGGGAGGCTACGAGCAGTACTTC,CASRLAGGYEQYF
-,TRBV28,TRBJ2-3,TRBD2,16,TGTGCCAGCAGTACGCCTTTAGCGGGAGGGGTAGATACGCAGTATTTT,CASSTPLAGGVDTQYF
few,TRBV7-9,TRBJ1-2,TRBD1,15,TGTGCCAGCAGCCCCGGGACAGGGGTTAACTATGGCTACACCTTC,CASSPGTGVNYGYTF
-,TRBV11-2,TRBJ2-4,-,16,TGTGCCAGCAGCGGCTACAGAGACGTAGCCAAAATCATTCTGTACTTC,CASSGYRDVAKIILYF
many,TRBV5-6,TRBJ2-7,-,13,TGTGCCAGCAGCTCCACCGCCTCCTACGAGCAGTACTTC,CASSSTASYEQYF
medium-sized,TRBV28,TRBJ2-3,-,13,TGTGCCAGCAGTTTAGAGGGCTCAGATACGCAGTATTTT,CASSLEGSDTQYF